This T cell receptor (beta chain) was captured by sequencing in a study of tumor-infiltrating lymphocytes in primary liver carcinoma. Looking at the study overall: The tumors, T1-T3 N0M0 lesions, were about 4 to 11 cm across. Study-wide results and limits: Tumor region pairs overlapped more than did tumor-adjacent and tumor-blood pairs. Tumor samples exhibited a significantly greater top-250-clone fraction than blood samples (p = 0.039).

For this clonotype: Its antigen is unknown.

From approximately 0.5 ug of total RNA, TCR beta-specific cDNA was reverse-transcribed using a constant-region primer. Libraries of TCR beta came from three nested multiplex PCR rounds with slightly modified ARM-PCR. In the first two PCR rounds, TRBV1-TRBV30 forward primers were paired with a C-beta reverse primer, and each round lasted approximately 9 cycles. MiXCR was run by TCRdb on the multiplex PCR reads, yielding one entry per CDR3 protein. The repertoire holds 310,000 or so distinct CDR3 sequences, roughly 61% seen once, with under 8% in the top ten. The authors took blood RNA from unsorted whole blood and also extracted germline DNA. Enrolled patients were chronically infected with HBV and treatment-naive. This CDR3 comprises 13 residues. V was pared by 0 bases and J by 8 bases, with 9 bases between. Germline loops: CDR1 SGHDT, CDR2 YYEEEE.

The receptor was derived from a man in his forties with primary liver carcinoma and hepatitis B virus infection. The chain links TRBV5-6 to TRBJ2-1; D unresolved. Sample: peripheral blood. The CDR3 coding sequence is TGTGCCAGCAGCTTGGTTTCGGTACATGAGCAGTTCTTC. As protein: CASSLVSVHEQFF.